These 14 T cell receptor beta chains were sequenced from one sample in a study of cytomegalovirus exposure and HLA in healthy donors. The repertoire was sequenced with immunoSEQ multiplex PCR; TCRdb's copy has only in-frame clones and lacks some. The table has 55,000 to 80,000 clones, around 95% seen once. Sequenced material: PBMCs. These TCRs come from a woman aged 18-30 years in good health and CMV-seropositive.

This clone was recorded only once. The chain couples TRBV4-1 to TRBJ1-1; unclear D gene. The CDR3 is 15 residues long. Germline lookup yields CDR1 MGHRA and CDR2 YSYEKL. Trimming stripped 0 bases from V and 6 bases from J, with 14 bases between. CDR3 DNA sequence: TGCGCCAGCAGCCAAGAATGGGCCCCCCGGCCTGAAGCTTTCTTT. Amino acids: CASSQEWAPRPEAFF.

The chain has TRBV27 and TRBJ1-1, with D perhaps matching TRBD1 (6 bases). Trimming stripped 2 bases from V and 5 bases from J, with 15 bases between. CDR1 is MNHEY and CDR2 is SMNVEV in the germline V gene (reference sequence). CDR3 size: 15 residues. The CDR3 here is CASSLTGRRGTEAFF. The DNA of the CDR3 is TGTGCCAGCAGTTTAACCGGACGCAGGGGTACTGAAGCTTTCTTT.

DNA for the CDR3: TGTGCCAGCGGCCAAGTTGGGCAGAACACCGGGGAGCTGTTTTTT. Its protein is CASGQVGQNTGELFF. The rearrangement links TRBV2 to TRBJ2-2; D is unclear. Per germline, CDR1 SNHLY and CDR2 FYNNEI. V lost 8 bases, J lost 1 base, and 14 bases lay in between. CDR3 length equals 15 residues.

This chain links TRBV27 with TRBJ2-1; D perhaps matches TRBD1 (5 bases). CDR3 length: 14 residues. V was clipped by 5 bases and J by 2 bases, with 10 bases between them. Germline V lookup: CDR1 MNHEY, CDR2 SMNVEV (reference sequence). CDR3 protein: CASSLGLAYNEQFF. DNA for the CDR3: TGTGCCAGCAGTCTGGGGCTGGCCTACAATGAGCAGTTCTTC.

This chain connects TRBV18 to TRBJ2-2; TRBD2 is a possible D gene (5 bases). The CDR3 sequence is 15 residues long. The V and J ends lost 2 bases and 0 bases respectively, with 7 bases between them. CDR1 is KGHSH, CDR2 LQKENI, per germline. The CDR3 DNA follows: TGTGCCAGCTCACCAACAGCGGCGAACACCGGGGAGCTGTTTTTT. It translates to CASSPTAANTGELFF.

The rearrangement joins TRBV19 to TRBJ1-1, with D perhaps TRBD1 (5 bases). The V gene lost 7 bases and the J gene lost 2 bases, with 14 bases spanning the gap. CDR1 and CDR2 (germline): LNHDA, SQIVND (reference sequence). There are 14 residues in the CDR3. CDR3: CASTGRQRNTEAFF. The CDR3 DNA sequence: TGTGCCAGTACCGGGAGACAGCGAAACACTGAAGCTTTCTTT.

V is TRBV28 and J is TRBJ2-7, with 9 bases lining up with TRBD1. This CDR3 region has 16 residues. V trimming: 8 bases; J trimming: 2 bases; junction bases outside the gene matches: 13. CDR1 is MDHEN, CDR2 SYDVKM, per germline. This CDR3 reads CASEGVDRGTTYEQYF. The CDR3 DNA reads TGTGCCAGCGAGGGAGTTGACAGGGGGACTACCTACGAGCAGTACTTC. The full variable domain, in which reference TRBV28 and TRBJ2-7 provide the parts outside the CDR3, is DVKVTQSSRYLVKRTGEKVFLECVQDMDHENMFWYRQDPGLGLRLIYFSYDVKMKEKGDIPEGYSVSREKKERFSLILESASTNQTSMYLCASEGVDRGTTYEQYFGPGTRLTVT.

The J gene is TRBJ2-3, the V gene TRBV27, with 14 nucleotides matching TRBD2. Trimming removed 4 bases from V and 3 bases from J; junction bases left unmatched: 6. Germline CDR1 is MNHEY and CDR2 is SMNVEV (reference sequence). The CDR3 is 17 residues long. DNA of the CDR3: TGTGCCAGCAGTTATGGGACTAGCGGGAGTCTGACAGATACGCAGTATTTT. It encodes CASSYGTSGSLTDTQYF.

This clone was recorded at least ten times. CDR3 loop: CASSQGLGQTEAFF. The CDR3 nucleotides are TGCGCCAGCAGCCAAGGCTTGGGACAGACTGAAGCTTTCTTT. This chain links TRBV4-3 with TRBJ1-1; 7 positions match TRBD1. The germline V gene encodes CDR1 LGHNA and CDR2 YSLEER. J gave up 5 bases and V 1 base, and 4 bases lay outside the gene matches. This CDR3 region has 14 residues.

The J gene is TRBJ1-3, the V gene TRBV11-1, with D hard to call. Germline V lookup: CDR1 SGHAT, CDR2 FQDESV (reference sequence). The CDR3 is 14 amino acids. Trimming cost V 5 bases and J 8 bases, with 16 bases left between them. The CDR3 is CASSTDPFRDTIYF. The CDR3 nucleotides read TGTGCCAGCAGCACTGATCCGTTCCGGGACACCATATATTTT.

CDR3 sequence: CASRGAAVGDTQYF. The CDR3 bases are TGTGCCAGCAGGGGGGCGGCTGTTGGAGATACGCAGTATTTT. The genes are TRBV28 and TRBJ2-3, with D possibly matching TRBD1 (6 bases). Germline V gives CDR1 MDHEN, CDR2 SYDVKM. The CDR3 consists of 14 residues. With 6 bases removed from V and 5 bases from J, the gap between germline ends came to 15 bases.

This clone was observed a single time. The genes are TRBV7-6 and TRBJ1-1; D remains unclear. Per germline, CDR1 SGHVS and CDR2 FNYEAQ. V dropped 5 bases and J dropped 4 bases, with 17 bases sitting between them. CDR3 length: 15 amino acids. For the CDR3, the DNA is TGTGCCAGCAGCGCGTGGGCGGTGAGGGCCACTGAAGCTTTCTTT. Protein product: CASSAWAVRATEAFF. Supplemented by reference TRBV7-6 and TRBJ1-1, the full variable domain reads GAGVSQSPRYKVTKRGQDVALRCDPISGHVSLYWYRQALGQGPEFLTYFNYEAQQDKSGLPNDRFSAERPEGSISTLTIQRTEQRDSAMYRCASSAWAVRATEAFFGQGTRLTVV.

The V gene is TRBV6-4, the J gene TRBJ2-3; 7 nucleotides agree with TRBD2. The CDR3 runs 15 residues. V lost 4 bases to trimming and J lost 2 bases; unmatched junction nucleotides: 6. Germline V gene lookup returns CDR1 MRHNA and CDR2 SNTAGT. The CDR3 bases are TGTGCCAGCAGTGTTTCTGCGGGGGACACAGATACGCAGTATTTT. It translates to CASSVSAGDTDTQYF.

The V gene is TRBV6-5, the J gene TRBJ2-7, with D unclear. This CDR3 is built from 13 residues. Trimming stripped 0 bases from V and 4 bases from J, with 7 bases between. From germline, CDR1 is MNHEY and CDR2 SVGAGI. The CDR3 sequence is CASSYSQSYEQYF. CDR3 bases: TGTGCCAGCAGTTACTCGCAGTCTTACGAGCAGTACTTC.